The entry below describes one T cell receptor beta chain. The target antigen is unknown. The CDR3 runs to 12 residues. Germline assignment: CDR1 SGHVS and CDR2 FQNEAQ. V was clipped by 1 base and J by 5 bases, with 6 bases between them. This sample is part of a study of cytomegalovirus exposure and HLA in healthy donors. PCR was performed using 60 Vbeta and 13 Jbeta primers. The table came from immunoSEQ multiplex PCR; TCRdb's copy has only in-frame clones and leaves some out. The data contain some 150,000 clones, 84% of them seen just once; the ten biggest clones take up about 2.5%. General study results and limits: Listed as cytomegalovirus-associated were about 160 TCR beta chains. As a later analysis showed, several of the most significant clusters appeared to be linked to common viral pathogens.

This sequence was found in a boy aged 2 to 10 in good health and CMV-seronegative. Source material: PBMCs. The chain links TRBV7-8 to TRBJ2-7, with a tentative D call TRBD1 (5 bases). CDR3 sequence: CASSLGGDEQYF. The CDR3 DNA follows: TGTGCCAGCAGCTTAGGGGGCGACGAGCAGTACTTC.